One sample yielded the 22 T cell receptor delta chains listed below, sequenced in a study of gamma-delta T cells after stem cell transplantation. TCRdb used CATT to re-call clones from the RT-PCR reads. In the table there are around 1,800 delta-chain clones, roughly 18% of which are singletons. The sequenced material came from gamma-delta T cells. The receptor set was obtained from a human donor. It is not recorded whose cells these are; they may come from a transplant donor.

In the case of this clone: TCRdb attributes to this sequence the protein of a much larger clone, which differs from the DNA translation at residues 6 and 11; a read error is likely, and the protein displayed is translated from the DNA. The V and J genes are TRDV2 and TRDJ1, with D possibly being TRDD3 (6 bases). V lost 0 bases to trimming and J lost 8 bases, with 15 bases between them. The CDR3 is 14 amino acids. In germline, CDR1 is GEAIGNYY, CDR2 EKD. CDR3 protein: CACDTGSGERKLIF. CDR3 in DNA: TGTGCCTGTGACACCGGGTCGGGGGAGAGGAAACTCATCTTT.

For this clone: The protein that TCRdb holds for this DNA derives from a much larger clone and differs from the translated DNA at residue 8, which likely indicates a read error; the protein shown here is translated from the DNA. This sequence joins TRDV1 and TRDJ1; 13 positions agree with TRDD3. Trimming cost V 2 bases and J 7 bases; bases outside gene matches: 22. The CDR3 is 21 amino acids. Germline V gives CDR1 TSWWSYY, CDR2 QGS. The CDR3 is CALGEISHPLLLGDTLGKLIF. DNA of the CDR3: TGTGCTCTTGGGGAAATTTCCCACCCCCTCCTACTGGGGGATACGCTGGGTAAACTCATCTTT.

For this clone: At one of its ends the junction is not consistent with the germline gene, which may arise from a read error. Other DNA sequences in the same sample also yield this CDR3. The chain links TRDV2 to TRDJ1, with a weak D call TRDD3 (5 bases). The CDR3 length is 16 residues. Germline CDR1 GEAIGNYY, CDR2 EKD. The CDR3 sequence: CACDTVGTAPPDKLIF. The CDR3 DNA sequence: TGTGCCTGTGACACCGTGGGGACAGCGCCGCCCGACAAACTCATCTTT.

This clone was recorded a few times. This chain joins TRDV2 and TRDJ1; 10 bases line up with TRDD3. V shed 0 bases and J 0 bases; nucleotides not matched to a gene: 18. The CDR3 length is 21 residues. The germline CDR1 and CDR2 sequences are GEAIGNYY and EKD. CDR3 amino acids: CACDTVHGGYDPDLYTDKLIF. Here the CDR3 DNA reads TGTGCCTGTGACACCGTCCACGGGGGATACGACCCCGATTTGTACACCGATAAACTCATCTTT.

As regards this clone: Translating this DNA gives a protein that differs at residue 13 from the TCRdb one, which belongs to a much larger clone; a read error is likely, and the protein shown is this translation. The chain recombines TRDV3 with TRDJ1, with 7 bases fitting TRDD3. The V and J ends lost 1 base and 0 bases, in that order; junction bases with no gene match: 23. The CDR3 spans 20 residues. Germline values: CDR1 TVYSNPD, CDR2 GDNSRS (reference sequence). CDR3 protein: CAFMHGEGVFGGRYTDKLIF. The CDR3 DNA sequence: TGTGCCTTTATGCACGGAGAGGGGGTTTTTGGGGGACGTTACACCGATAAACTCATCTTT.

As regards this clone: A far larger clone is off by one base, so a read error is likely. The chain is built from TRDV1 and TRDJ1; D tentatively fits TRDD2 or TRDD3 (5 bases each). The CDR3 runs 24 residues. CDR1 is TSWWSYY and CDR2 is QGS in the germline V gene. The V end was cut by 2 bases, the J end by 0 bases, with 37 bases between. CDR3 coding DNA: TGTGCTCTTGGGGAAGGGGTCTTCCACGCCTTACCGGGGGCGTATTCCTTCTACACCGATAAACTCATCTTT. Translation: CALGEGVFHALPGAYSFYTDKLIF.

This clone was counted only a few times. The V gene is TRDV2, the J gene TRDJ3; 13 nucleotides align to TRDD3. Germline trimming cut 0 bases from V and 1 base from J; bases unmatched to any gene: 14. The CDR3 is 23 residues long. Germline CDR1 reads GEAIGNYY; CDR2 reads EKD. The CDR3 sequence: CACDTGGLGDTRRSSWDTRQMFF. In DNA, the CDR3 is TGTGCCTGTGACACCGGGGGACTGGGGGATACGAGGAGGAGTTCCTGGGACACCCGACAGATGTTTTTC.

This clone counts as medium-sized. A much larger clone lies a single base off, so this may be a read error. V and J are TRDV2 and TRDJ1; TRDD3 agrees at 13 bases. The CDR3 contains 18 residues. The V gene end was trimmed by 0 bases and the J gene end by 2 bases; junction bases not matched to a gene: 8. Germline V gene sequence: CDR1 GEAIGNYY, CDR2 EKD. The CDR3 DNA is TGTGCCTGTGACACCATAAAATTACTGGGGGATACGACCGATAAACTCATCTTT. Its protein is CACDTIKLLGDTTDKLIF.

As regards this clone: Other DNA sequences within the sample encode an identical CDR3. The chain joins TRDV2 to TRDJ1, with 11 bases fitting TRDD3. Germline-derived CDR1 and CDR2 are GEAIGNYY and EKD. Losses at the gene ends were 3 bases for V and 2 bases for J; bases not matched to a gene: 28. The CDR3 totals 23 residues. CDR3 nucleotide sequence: TGTGCCTGTGACGAATTGGGGGATACGCGAGAAGTCGGCTCGGGAGGCCCAACCGATAAACTCATCTTT. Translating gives CACDELGDTREVGSGGPTDKLIF.

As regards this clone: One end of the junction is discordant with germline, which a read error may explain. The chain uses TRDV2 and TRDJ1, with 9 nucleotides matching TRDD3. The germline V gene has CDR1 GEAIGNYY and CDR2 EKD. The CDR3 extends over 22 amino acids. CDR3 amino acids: CACDTVESTGGAISLSTDKPIF. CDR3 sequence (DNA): TGTGCCTGTGACACCGTCGAGAGTACTGGGGGAGCAATTTCCCTGAGCACCGATAAACCCATCTTT.

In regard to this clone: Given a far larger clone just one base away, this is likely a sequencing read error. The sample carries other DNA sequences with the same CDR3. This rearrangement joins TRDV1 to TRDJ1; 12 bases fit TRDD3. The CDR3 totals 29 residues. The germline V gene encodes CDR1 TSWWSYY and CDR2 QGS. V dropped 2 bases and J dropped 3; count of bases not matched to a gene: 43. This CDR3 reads CALGENESFLLGERYWGILRNWRSDKLIF. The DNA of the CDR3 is TGTGCTCTTGGGGAAAACGAATCTTTCCTACTTGGGGAGCGGTACTGGGGGATACTGAGGAACTGGCGCTCCGATAAACTCATCTTT.

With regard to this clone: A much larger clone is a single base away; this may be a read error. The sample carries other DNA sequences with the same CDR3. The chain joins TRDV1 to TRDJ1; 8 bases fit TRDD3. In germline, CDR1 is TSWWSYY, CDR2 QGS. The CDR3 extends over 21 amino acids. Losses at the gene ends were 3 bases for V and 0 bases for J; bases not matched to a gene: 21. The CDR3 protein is CALGEPDSLGWGILHTDKLIF. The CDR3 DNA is TGTGCTCTTGGGGAGCCCGATTCCCTGGGGTGGGGGATCCTCCACACCGATAAACTCATCTTT.

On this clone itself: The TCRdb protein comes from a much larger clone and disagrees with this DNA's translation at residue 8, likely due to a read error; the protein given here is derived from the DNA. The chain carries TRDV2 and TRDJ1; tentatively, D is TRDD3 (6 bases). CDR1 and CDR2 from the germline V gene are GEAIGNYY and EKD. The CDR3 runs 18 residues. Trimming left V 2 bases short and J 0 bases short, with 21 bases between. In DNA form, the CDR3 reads TGTGCCTGTGACATAGTGGGGGGTACGCGATCTTACACCGATAAACTCATCTTT. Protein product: CACDIVGGTRSYTDKLIF.

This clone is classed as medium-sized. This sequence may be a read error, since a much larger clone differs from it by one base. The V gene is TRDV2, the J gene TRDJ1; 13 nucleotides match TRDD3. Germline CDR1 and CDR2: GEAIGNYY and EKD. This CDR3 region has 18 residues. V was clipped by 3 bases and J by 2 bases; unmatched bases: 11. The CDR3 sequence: CACDALKLLGDTTDKLIF. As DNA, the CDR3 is TGTGCCTGTGACGCCCTAAAATTACTGGGGGATACGACCGATAAACTCATCTTT.

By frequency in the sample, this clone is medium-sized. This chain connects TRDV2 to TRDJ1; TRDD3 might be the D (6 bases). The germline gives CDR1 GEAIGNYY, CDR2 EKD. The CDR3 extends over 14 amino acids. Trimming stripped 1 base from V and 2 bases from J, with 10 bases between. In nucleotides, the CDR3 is TGTGCCTGTGACACGTGGGGGGCAACCGATAAACTCATCTTT. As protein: CACDTWGATDKLIF.

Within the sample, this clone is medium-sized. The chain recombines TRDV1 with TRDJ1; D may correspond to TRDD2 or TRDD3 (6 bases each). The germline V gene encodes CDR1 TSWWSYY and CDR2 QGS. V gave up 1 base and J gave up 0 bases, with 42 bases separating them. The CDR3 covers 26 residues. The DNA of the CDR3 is TGTGCTCTTGGGGAACCTAAACTTCGCCTCGTTTCTGGGGCCCTTAGCCTTCCCGACTACACCGATAAACTCATCTTT. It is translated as CALGEPKLRLVSGALSLPDYTDKLIF.

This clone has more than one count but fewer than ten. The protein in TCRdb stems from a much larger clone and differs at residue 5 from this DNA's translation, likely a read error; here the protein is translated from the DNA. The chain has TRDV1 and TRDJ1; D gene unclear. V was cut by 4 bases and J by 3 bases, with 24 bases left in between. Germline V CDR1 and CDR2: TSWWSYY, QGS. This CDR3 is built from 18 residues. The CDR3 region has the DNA TGTGCTCTTGGGGGAGGTGGATGGGAGCCTTTCGCGTCCGATAAACTCATCTTT. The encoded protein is CALGGGGWEPFASDKLIF.

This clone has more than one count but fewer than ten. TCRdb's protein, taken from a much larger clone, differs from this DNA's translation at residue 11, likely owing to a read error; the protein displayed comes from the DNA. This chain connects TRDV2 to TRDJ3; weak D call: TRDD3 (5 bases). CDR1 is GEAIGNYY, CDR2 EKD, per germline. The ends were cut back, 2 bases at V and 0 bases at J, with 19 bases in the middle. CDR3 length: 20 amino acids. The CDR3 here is CACDKTEGTLISWDTRQMFF. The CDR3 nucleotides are TGTGCCTGTGACAAAACGGAGGGGACTTTAATCTCCTGGGACACCCGACAGATGTTTTTC.

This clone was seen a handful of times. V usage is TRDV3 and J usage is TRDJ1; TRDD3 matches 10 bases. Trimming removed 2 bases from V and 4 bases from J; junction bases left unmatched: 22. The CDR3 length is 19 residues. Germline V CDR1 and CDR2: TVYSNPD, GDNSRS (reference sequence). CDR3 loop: CAFVDLPGGYAKIIDKLIF. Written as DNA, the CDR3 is TGTGCCTTTGTCGACCTCCCCGGGGGATACGCAAAAATAATCGATAAACTCATCTTT.

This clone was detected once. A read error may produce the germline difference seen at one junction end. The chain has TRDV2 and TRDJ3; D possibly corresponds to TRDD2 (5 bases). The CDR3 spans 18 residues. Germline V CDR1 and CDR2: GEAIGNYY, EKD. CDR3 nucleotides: TGTGCCTGTGACACCGGGCTGACGCACTCCTATTACACCCTACAGATGTTTTTC. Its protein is CACDTGLTHSYYTLQMFF.

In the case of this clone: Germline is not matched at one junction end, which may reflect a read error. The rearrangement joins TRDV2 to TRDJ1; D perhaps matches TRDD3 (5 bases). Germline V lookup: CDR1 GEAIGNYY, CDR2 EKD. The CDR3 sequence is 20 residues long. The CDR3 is CACDTLPYRAFFSYIDTLIF. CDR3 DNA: TGTGCCTGTGACACTCTCCCTTATCGGGCTTTTTTCTCTTACATCGATACACTCATCTTT.

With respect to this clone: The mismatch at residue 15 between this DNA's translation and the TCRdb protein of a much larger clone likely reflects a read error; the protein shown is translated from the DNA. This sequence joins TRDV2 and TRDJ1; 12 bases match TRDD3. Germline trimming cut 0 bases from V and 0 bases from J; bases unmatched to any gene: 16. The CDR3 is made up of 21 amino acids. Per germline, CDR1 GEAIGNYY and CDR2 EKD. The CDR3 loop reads CACDTLGLGDTPSMHTDKLIF. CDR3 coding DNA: TGTGCCTGTGACACCCTGGGACTGGGGGATACACCCTCTATGCACACCGATAAACTCATCTTT.